The 6 T cell receptor beta chains below come from one sample, sequenced in a study of blood T cell repertoires in COVID-19. Using immunoSEQ multiplex PCR, the repertoire was profiled, and TCRdb retains in-frame clones only, with some absent. The profile shows roughly 70,000 clones, nearly 90% of them singletons. Material: peripheral blood. Receptors were obtained from a man between 70 and 80 years old with active or convalescent COVID-19.

CDR3 nucleotide sequence: TGTGCCAGCAGCCCGCGACTAGCGGGAGGTTCCGGGGAGCTGTTTTTT. It yields the protein CASSPRLAGGSGELFF. The rearrangement uses TRBV5-4 and TRBJ2-2; the match to TRBD2 covers 13 bases. Germline V gene lookup returns CDR1 SGHNT and CDR2 YYREEE (reference sequence). The junction had 6 bases not matched to a gene; V was cut back by 4 bases and J by 6 bases. The CDR3 has 16 residues.

This sequence joins TRBV6-5 and TRBJ1-6; D is possibly TRBD1 (5 bases). This CDR3 has 15 residues. Germline V CDR1 and CDR2: MNHEY, SVGAGI. V lost 6 bases and J 5 bases, leaving 14 bases between the germline ends. CDR3 region: CASRRDGRNNSPLHF. The CDR3, as DNA: TGTGCCAGCAGGCGGGACGGACGGAATAATTCACCCCTCCACTTT.

This chain connects TRBV5-1 to TRBJ1-3; 9 bases are shared with TRBD1. The CDR3 has 16 amino acids. Germline V lookup: CDR1 SGHRS, CDR2 YFSETQ. J lost 4 bases, V lost 3 bases, and 8 bases had no gene match. In DNA form, the CDR3 reads TGCGCCAGCAGCTCGGGACAGGGCTTATCGGGAAACACCATATATTTT. Its protein is CASSSGQGLSGNTIYF.

The rearrangement uses TRBV6-5 and TRBJ2-1; D is possibly TRBD1 (5 bases). This CDR3 is 14 amino acids long. Germline V gives CDR1 MNHEY, CDR2 SVGAGI. V was cut by 6 bases and J by 10 bases, with 19 bases left in between. CDR3: CASSRKRGPSEQFF. In nucleotides, the CDR3 is TGTGCCAGCAGCAGAAAAAGGGGTCCCTCGGAGCAGTTCTTC.

Concerning this clone itself: In the same sample, other DNA sequences code for this CDR3. The chain uses TRBV18 and TRBJ2-1; TRBD2 aligns across 9 bases. J gave up 0 bases and V 3 bases, and 0 bases lay outside the gene matches. The CDR3 runs 15 residues. Germline lookup yields CDR1 KGHSH and CDR2 LQKENI. The CDR3 is CASSPSGSSYNEQFF. CDR3 bases: TGTGCCAGCTCACCTAGCGGGAGCTCCTACAATGAGCAGTTCTTC.

This chain connects TRBV27 to TRBJ1-6; the D is unclear. CDR1 is MNHEY, CDR2 SMNVEV, per germline (reference sequence). The CDR3 has 14 amino acids. Trimming took 3 bases from V and 9 from J, leaving 12 bases between them. The CDR3 DNA reads as TGTGCCAGCAGTTTTTCGGGGATCAGTTCACCCCTCCACTTT. The encoded protein is CASSFSGISSPLHF.